This TCR beta chain was recovered during a study of neurological immune-mediated disorders. Germline assignment: CDR1 DFQATT and CDR2 SNEGSKA (reference sequence). CDR3 length: 13 amino acids. Trimming pared 6 bases from V and 8 bases from J, leaving 19 bases between. TCRdb fed the 5' RACE reads into MiXCR, producing one record per CDR3 protein. The data show roughly 40,000 distinct CDR3 sequences, 2.5% seen once. This clonotype appeared many times. The sequence came from a man between 50 and 59 years old with multiple sclerosis. The specimen was PBMCs. V and J are TRBV20-1 and TRBJ1-1; D remains ambiguous. CDR3 in DNA: TGCAGTGCCCTTCGGGCAGCAAGCGAAGAAGCTTTCTTT. Residues: CSALRAASEEAFF.